These 25 T cell receptor beta chains share one sample of origin, sequenced in a study. Treg sorting used a CD4+CD25+CD127-/low gate. Each CDR3 protein gets one entry after TCRdb re-called the 5' RACE reads with MiXCR. The sample holds tens of thousands of distinct CDR3 sequences, roughly 28% seen once. Sequencing was performed on tumor-infiltrating Tregs sorted from the breast tumor. These receptors were collected from a female donor with breast cancer.

Concerning this clonotype: Possible read error: a much larger clone is one base away. The chain combines TRBV7-9 with TRBJ2-1; TRBD2 is a possible D gene (5 bases). The DNA end favors TRBJ2-7, so the J call may be wrong. The CDR3 totals 15 residues. CDR1 and CDR2 (germline): SEHNR, FQNEAQ (reference sequence). The CDR3 nucleotides are TGTGCCAGCAGCCCCGATCGAGCGGCCTACAATGAGCAGTACTTC. Amino acids: CASSPDRAAYNEQYF.

Concerning this clonotype itself: This could be a read error, since a much larger clone is one nucleotide away. Since the CDR3 does not end with the conserved phenylalanine or tryptophan, this likely comes from a read error. This chain links TRBV7-3 with TRBJ2-3; 9 bases map to TRBD1. V shed 4 bases and J 2 bases; nucleotides not matched to a gene: 10. Germline V gene data show CDR1 as SGHTA and CDR2 as FQGTGA. The length of the CDR3 is 17 residues. CDR3 sequence (DNA): TGTGCCAGCAGCTCCCGGACCGGGACAGGGCTCACAGATACGCAGTATCTT. Protein product: CASSSRTGTGLTDTQYL.

Worth noting for this clonotype: One junction end does not reproduce the germline sequence, and a read error may be involved. The chain carries TRBV7-8 and TRBJ1-3; D is unclear. This CDR3 comprises 16 residues. Per the germline V gene, CDR1 is SGHVS and CDR2 is FQNEAQ. CDR3 nucleotide sequence: TGTGCCAGCGGCTTATGGCGGGCAGGATCGAGAAACACCATATATTTT. Translating gives CASGLWRAGSRNTIYF. The full variable domain, with the rest looked up from reference TRBV7-8 and TRBJ1-3, is GAGVSQSPRYKVAKRGQDVALRCDPISGHVSLFWYQQALGQGPEFLTYFQNEAQLDKSGLPSDRFFAERPEGSVSTLKIQRTQQEDSAVYLCASGLWRAGSRNTIYFGEGSWLTVV.

This clonotype was seen ten or more times. V is TRBV4-1 and J is TRBJ1-1, with D tentatively TRBD1 (6 bases). The ends were cut back, 4 bases at V and 5 bases at J, with 11 bases in the middle. Germline V lookup: CDR1 MGHRA, CDR2 YSYEKL. The CDR3 runs 13 residues. The CDR3: CASSPQGRTEAFF. The DNA of the CDR3 is TGCGCCAGCAGCCCCCAGGGGCGTACTGAAGCTTTCTTT.

Regarding this clonotype: Just one base apart from a much larger clone, this may be a read error. The gene calls are TRBV20-1 and TRBJ2-2; 13 nucleotides align to TRBD2. The CDR3 is 15 amino acids. Per germline, CDR1 DFQATT and CDR2 SNEGSKA (reference sequence). The CDR3 here is CSTSLLAGGTGELFF. CDR3 nucleotides: TGCAGTACTAGCCTACTAGCGGGAGGGACCGGGGAGCTGTTTTTT.

This clonotype has more than one count but fewer than ten. The rearrangement links TRBV20-1 to TRBJ2-1; 12 bases align to TRBD2. J was trimmed by 6 bases and V by 5 bases; bases with no gene match: 11. CDR1 DFQATT and CDR2 SNEGSKA come from the germline V gene (reference sequence). The CDR3 runs to 16 residues. In DNA form, the CDR3 reads TGCAGTGCTCGAAACTTACTAGCGGGAGGTGGCAATGAGCAGTTCTTC. Its protein is CSARNLLAGGGNEQFF.

This chain connects TRBV5-5 to TRBJ2-3, with D perhaps being TRBD1 or TRBD2 (5 bases each). The CDR3 contains 16 residues. Trimming took 4 bases from V and 1 from J, leaving 16 bases between them. CDR1 and CDR2 from the germline V gene are SGHKS and YYEKEE (reference sequence). CDR3 coding DNA: TGTGCCAGCAGCACCACCAGGCAGGGACGCACAGATACGCAGTATTTT. This translates into CASSTTRQGRTDTQYF.

The rearrangement links TRBV6-5 to TRBJ1-5; no clear D. The V gene's germline CDR1 is MNHEY and CDR2 SVGAGI. V was pared by 8 bases and J by 0 bases, with 17 bases between. The length of the CDR3 is 16 residues. The CDR3 spells CASGRSSIDSNQPQHF. The CDR3 nucleotides read TGTGCCAGCGGAAGGAGTTCGATCGATAGCAATCAGCCCCAGCATTTT.

This chain connects TRBV20-1 to TRBJ1-4; D gene uncertain. The CDR3 contains 13 residues. Germline CDR1 and CDR2: DFQATT and SNEGSKA (reference sequence). V lost 3 bases, J lost 4 bases, and 9 bases lay in between. The CDR3 coding sequence is TGCAGTGCTAGTGGCAGAGATAATGAAAAACTGTTTTTT. Its protein is CSASGRDNEKLFF.

Regarding this clonotype: It may be a read error: a sequence one base away is much more abundant. This chain links TRBV6-2 or TRBV6-3 with TRBJ2-1; TRBD2 agrees at 8 bases. Looked up from germline, CDR1 is MNHEY and CDR2 is SVGEGT. The CDR3 extends over 16 amino acids. V gave up 2 bases and J gave up 0 bases; unmatched junction bases: 3. The CDR3 reads CASSYATSGSYNEQFF. Here the CDR3 DNA reads TGTGCCAGCAGTTACGCCACTAGCGGCTCCTACAATGAGCAGTTCTTC.

This clonotype was seen ten or more times. The gene calls are TRBV9 and TRBJ2-3; 8 nucleotides agree with TRBD2. Germline V gene data show CDR1 as SGDLS and CDR2 as YYNGEE. V lost 2 bases, J lost 4 bases, and 6 bases stayed unmatched. CDR3 length: 15 amino acids. The DNA of the CDR3 is TGTGCCAGCAGCGTGCGGGGGGACCTGGCAGATACGCAGTATTTT. Protein product: CASSVRGDLADTQYF.

With respect to this clonotype: The final CDR3 position lacks the conserved phenylalanine or tryptophan, pointing to a likely read error. This chain uses TRBV4-2 with TRBJ2-7, with TRBD1 identical over 7 bases. Unmatched junction bases numbered 13, after V lost 6 bases and J lost 5 bases. From germline, CDR1 is LGHNA and CDR2 YNFKEQ. The CDR3 covers 15 residues. As DNA, the CDR3 is TGTGCCAGCAGTAGGAGAGGGGGCCCCGTCGACGAGCAGTACCTC. Its translation is CASSRRGGPVDEQYL.

Note on this clonotype: A much larger clone sits a single nucleotide away, making a read error possible. V and J are TRBV4-3 and TRBJ2-7; D gene unclear. Germline CDR1 LGHNA, CDR2 YSLEER. The CDR3 consists of 15 residues. DNA of the CDR3: TGCGCCAACAGCCAAGGCCCGTCCAGCACCTACGAGCAGTACTTC. As protein: CANSQGPSSTYEQYF.

Only a few counts were recorded for this clonotype. The V call is TRBV6-5, the J call TRBJ1-1; possibly TRBD1 for D (5 bases). From germline, CDR1 is MNHEY and CDR2 SVGAGI. The CDR3 length is 14 residues. Trimming shortened V by 8 bases and J by 3 bases, and 16 bases separated the two germline ends. The CDR3 DNA follows: TGTGCCAGCGTCAGGGACCCGGGGTACACTGAAGCTTTCTTT. It yields the protein CASVRDPGYTEAFF.

This clonotype was found many times. The chain links TRBV12-3 or TRBV12-4 to TRBJ2-1; D possibly matches TRBD1 or TRBD2 (5 bases each). V shed 4 bases and J shed 7 bases, with 17 bases lying between them. The CDR3 has 15 amino acids. The DNA of the CDR3 is TGTGCCAGCAGTTCACCGGGACGGGGCATGAATGAGCAGTTCTTC. Its translation is CASSSPGRGMNEQFF.

This clonotype was recorded many times. This sequence joins TRBV20-1 and TRBJ2-1; possibly TRBD2 for D (6 bases). Between the trimmed V and J ends, which lost 3 bases and 4 bases, there was a span of 13 bases. The CDR3 runs 14 residues. The V gene's germline CDR1 is DFQATT and CDR2 SNEGSKA (reference sequence). CDR3 sequence reads: CSASGRGRYNEQFF. CDR3 bases: TGCAGTGCTAGCGGGCGGGGAAGGTACAATGAGCAGTTCTTC.

This clonotype occurred once. One junction end does not reproduce the germline sequence, and a read error may be involved. The chain is built from TRBV12-3 or TRBV12-4 and TRBJ2-3; the D is unclear. This CDR3 is built from 11 residues. CDR3 loop: CANSLKGTQYF. The CDR3, as DNA: TGTGCCAACAGTTTAAAGGGTACGCAGTATTTT.

The chain combines TRBV4-2 with TRBJ2-4; no definite D call. Germline CDR1 and CDR2: LGHNA and YNFKEQ. The CDR3 runs 14 residues. Deletions cut 0 bases from V and 0 bases from J, with 3 bases between. The CDR3 is CASSQELAKNIQYF. The CDR3 DNA sequence: TGTGCCAGCAGCCAAGAGCTAGCCAAAAACATTCAGTACTTC.

The V call is TRBV5-1, the J call TRBJ2-3; a weak D match, TRBD1 (6 bases). V shed 6 bases and J shed 1 base, with 15 bases lying between them. Germline CDR1 and CDR2: SGHRS and YFSETQ. The CDR3 contains 15 residues. The CDR3 sequence is CASTSQGAGTDTQYF. The DNA of the CDR3 is TGCGCCAGCACCTCACAGGGTGCGGGCACAGATACGCAGTATTTT. The variable domain in full, with the rest retrieved from reference TRBV5-1 and TRBJ2-3, is KAGVTQTPRYLIKTRGQQVTLSCSPISGHRSVSWYQQTPGQGLQFLFEYFSETQRNKGNFPGRFSGRQFSNSRSEMNVSTLELGDSALYLCASTSQGAGTDTQYFGPGTRLTVL.

To note about this clonotype: This may be a read error: a much more frequent sequence differs by one nucleotide. This chain connects TRBV9 to TRBJ1-1; D is possibly TRBD1 (6 bases). The CDR3 has 16 residues. The V gene's germline CDR1 is SGDLS and CDR2 YYNGEE. V lost 1 base to trimming and J lost 3 bases, with 16 bases between them. CDR3 sequence reads: CASSVTTGSGYTEAFF. The CDR3 coding sequence is TGTGCCAGCAGCGTAACTACAGGGTCAGGGTACACTGAAGCTTTCTTT.

Concerning this clonotype itself: Since a much larger clone is just one base distant, this may be a read error. The V call is TRBV12-3 or TRBV12-4, the J call TRBJ2-6, with TRBD1 matching 7 bases. The CDR3 is made up of 17 amino acids. Trimming cost V 6 bases and J 1 base; bases outside gene matches: 9. CDR3 bases: TGTGCCAGCAGGGGATTACAGGGGAAATCTGGGGCCAACGTCCTGACTTTC. Its translation: CASRGLQGKSGANVLTF.

This clonotype was seen many times. The chain links TRBV6-5 to TRBJ1-4, with unresolved D. This CDR3 contains 14 residues. Trimming took off 5 bases at V and 2 bases at J, with 9 bases between the two ends. CDR1 MNHEY and CDR2 SVGAGI come from the germline V gene. The CDR3 nucleotides are TGTGCCAGCAGTGTCAGGCGGACTAATGAAAAACTGTTTTTT. It is translated as CASSVRRTNEKLFF.

This chain joins TRBV6-1 and TRBJ2-5, with D uncertain. Germline V gene data show CDR1 as MNHNS and CDR2 as SASEGT. The V and J ends lost 1 base and 5 bases respectively, with 11 bases between them. The CDR3 loop spans 14 amino acids. In nucleotides, the CDR3 is TGTGCCAGCAGTGAAGAGGCAGCGACGGAGACCCAGTACTTC. Residues: CASSEEAATETQYF.

J is TRBJ1-1 and V is TRBV7-9; D is unresolved. Deletions cut 3 bases from V and 4 bases from J, with 6 bases between. Looked up from germline, CDR1 is SEHNR and CDR2 is FQNEAQ (reference sequence). The CDR3 totals 12 residues. The CDR3 nucleotides read TGTGCCAGCAGCTTGTTCAGCACTGAAGCTTTCTTT. This codes for CASSLFSTEAFF.

As for this clonotype: Because it lacks the conserved phenylalanine or tryptophan at the end, this CDR3 is likely a read error. This rearrangement joins TRBV28 to TRBJ2-3; D uncertain. Trimming removed 7 bases from V and 7 bases from J, with 12 bases in between. The CDR3 sequence is 12 residues long. The V gene's germline CDR1 is MDHEN and CDR2 SYDVKM. CDR3 in amino acids: CASNSLRYTQYL. For the CDR3, the DNA is TGTGCCAGCAACTCTCTCCGTTATACGCAGTATCTT.